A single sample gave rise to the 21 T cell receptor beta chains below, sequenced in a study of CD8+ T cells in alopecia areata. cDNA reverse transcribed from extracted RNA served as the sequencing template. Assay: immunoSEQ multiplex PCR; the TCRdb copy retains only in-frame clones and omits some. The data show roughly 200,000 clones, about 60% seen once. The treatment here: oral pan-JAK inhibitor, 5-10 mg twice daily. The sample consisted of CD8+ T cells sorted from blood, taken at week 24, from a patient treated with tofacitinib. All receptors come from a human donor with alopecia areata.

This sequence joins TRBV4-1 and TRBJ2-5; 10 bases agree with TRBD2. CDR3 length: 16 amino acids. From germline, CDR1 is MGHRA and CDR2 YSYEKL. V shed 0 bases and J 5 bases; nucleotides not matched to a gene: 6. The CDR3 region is CASSQDLAGGKETQYF. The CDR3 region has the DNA TGCGCCAGCAGCCAAGATTTAGCGGGGGGAAAGGAGACCCAGTACTTC.

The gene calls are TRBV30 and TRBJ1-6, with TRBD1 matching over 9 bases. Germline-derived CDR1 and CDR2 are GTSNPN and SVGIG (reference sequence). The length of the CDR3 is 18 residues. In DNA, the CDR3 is TGTGCTTACGGAGGGGGGACAGGGAAGAGCTCCTATAATTCACCCCTCCACTTT. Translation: CAYGGGTGKSSYNSPLHF.

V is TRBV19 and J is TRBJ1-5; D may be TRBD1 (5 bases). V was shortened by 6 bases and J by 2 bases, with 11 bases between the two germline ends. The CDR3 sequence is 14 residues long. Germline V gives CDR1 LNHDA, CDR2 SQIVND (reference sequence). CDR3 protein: CASSPGTGNQPQHF. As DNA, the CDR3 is TGTGCCAGTAGCCCAGGGACGGGCAATCAGCCCCAGCATTTT.

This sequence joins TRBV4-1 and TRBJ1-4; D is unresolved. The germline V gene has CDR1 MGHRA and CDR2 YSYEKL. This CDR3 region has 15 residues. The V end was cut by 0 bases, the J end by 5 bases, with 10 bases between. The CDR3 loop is CASSQDVAENEKLFF. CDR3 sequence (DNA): TGCGCCAGCAGCCAAGATGTGGCAGAAAATGAAAAACTGTTTTTT.

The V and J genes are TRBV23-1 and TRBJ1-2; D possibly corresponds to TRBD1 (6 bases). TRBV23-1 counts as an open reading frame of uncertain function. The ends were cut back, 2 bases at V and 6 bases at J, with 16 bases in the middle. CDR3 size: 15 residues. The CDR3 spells CASSQPLFGTHGYTF. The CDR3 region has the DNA TGCGCCAGCAGTCAACCACTCTTCGGGACACATGGCTACACCTTC.

CDR3 bases: TGCGCCAGCAGCTTCTCGGACAGGGTGGACGGGGAGCTGTTTTTT. It encodes CASSFSDRVDGELFF. The gene calls are TRBV5-1 and TRBJ2-2; TRBD1 matches at 8 bases. Trimming at V came to 2 bases and at J to 7 bases, leaving 7 bases not matched to a gene. The germline gives CDR1 SGHRS, CDR2 YFSETQ. The CDR3 has 15 amino acids.

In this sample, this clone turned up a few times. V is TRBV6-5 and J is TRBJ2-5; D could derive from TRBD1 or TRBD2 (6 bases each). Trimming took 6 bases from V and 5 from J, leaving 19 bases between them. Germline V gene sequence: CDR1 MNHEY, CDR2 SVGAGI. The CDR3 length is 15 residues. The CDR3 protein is CASSPDRTGGETQYF. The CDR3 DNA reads TGTGCCAGCAGCCCCGACAGGACCGGAGGGGAGACCCAGTACTTC.

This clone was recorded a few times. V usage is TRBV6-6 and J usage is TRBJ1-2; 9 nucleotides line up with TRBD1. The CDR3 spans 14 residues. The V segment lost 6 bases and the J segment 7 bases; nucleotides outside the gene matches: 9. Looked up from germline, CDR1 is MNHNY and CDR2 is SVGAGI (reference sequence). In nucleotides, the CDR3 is TGTGCCAGCAGAAAACCGGGACAGGGAGGTGGCTACACCTTC. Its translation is CASRKPGQGGGYTF.

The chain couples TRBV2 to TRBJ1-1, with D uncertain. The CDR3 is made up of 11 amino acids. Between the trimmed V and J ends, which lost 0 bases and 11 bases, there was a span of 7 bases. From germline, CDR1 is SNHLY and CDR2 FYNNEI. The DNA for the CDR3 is TGTGCCAGCAGTGAAGCGCTTCAGGCTTTCTTT. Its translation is CASSEALQAFF.

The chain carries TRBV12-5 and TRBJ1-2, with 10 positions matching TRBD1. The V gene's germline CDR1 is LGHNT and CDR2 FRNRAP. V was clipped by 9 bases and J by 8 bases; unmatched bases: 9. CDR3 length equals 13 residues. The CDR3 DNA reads TGTGCTAGAACTTCCGGGACAGGGGTCGGCTACACCTTC. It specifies CARTSGTGVGYTF. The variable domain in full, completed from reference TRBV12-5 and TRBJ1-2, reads DARVTQTPRHKVTEMGQEVTMRCQPILGHNTVFWYRQTMMQGLELLAYFRNRAPLDDSGMPKDRFSAEMPDATLATLKIQPSEPRDSAVYFCARTSGTGVGYTFGSGTRLTVV.

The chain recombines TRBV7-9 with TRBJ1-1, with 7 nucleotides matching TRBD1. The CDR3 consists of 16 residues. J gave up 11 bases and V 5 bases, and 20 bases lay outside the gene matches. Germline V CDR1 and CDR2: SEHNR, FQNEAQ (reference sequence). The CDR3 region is CASSPRISGQRFSAFF. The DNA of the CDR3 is TGTGCCAGCAGCCCGCGTATTTCGGGACAGAGGTTCAGTGCTTTCTTT.

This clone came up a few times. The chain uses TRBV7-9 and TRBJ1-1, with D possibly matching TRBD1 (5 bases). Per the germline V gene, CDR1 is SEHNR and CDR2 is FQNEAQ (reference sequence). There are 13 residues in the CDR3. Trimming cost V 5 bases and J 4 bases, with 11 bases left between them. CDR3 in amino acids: CASSPRGGTEAFF. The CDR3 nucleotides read TGTGCCAGCAGCCCCCGTGGGGGCACTGAAGCTTTCTTT.

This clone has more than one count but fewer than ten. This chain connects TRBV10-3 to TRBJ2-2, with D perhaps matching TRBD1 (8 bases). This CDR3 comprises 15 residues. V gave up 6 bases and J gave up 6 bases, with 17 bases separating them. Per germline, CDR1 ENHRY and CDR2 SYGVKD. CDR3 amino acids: CAISVDRAGAGELFF. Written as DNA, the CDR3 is TGTGCCATCAGCGTGGACAGGGCGGGAGCCGGGGAGCTGTTTTTT.

CDR3 amino acids: CASHRDRGNSPLHF. The CDR3, as DNA: TGTGCCAGCCACCGGGACAGGGGCAATTCACCCCTCCACTTT. The chain recombines TRBV2 with TRBJ1-6, with 10 bases matching TRBD1. V lost 8 bases and J lost 7; bases outside the gene matches: 5. The CDR3 length is 14 residues. Germline assignment: CDR1 SNHLY and CDR2 FYNNEI.

The CDR3 reads CASGSTDELFF. In nucleotides, the CDR3 is TGCGCCAGCGGATCGACTGACGAGCTGTTTTTT. This chain links TRBV5-1 with TRBJ2-2, with unresolved D. The CDR3 is 11 amino acids. V lost 7 bases and J 11 bases, leaving 12 bases between the germline ends. The germline V gene has CDR1 SGHRS and CDR2 YFSETQ.

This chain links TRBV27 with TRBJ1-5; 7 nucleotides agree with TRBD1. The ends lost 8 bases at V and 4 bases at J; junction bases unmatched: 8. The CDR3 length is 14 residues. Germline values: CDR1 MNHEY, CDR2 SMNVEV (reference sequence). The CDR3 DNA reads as TGTGCCAGCTCGAACAGGGGACAAAATCAGCCCCAGCATTTT. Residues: CASSNRGQNQPQHF.

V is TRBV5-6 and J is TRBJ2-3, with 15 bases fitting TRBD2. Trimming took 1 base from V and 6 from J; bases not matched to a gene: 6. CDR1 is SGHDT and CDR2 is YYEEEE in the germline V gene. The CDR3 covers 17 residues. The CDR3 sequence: CASSLQGLAGGHDTQYF. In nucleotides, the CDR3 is TGTGCCAGCAGCTTGCAAGGACTAGCGGGGGGGCATGATACGCAGTATTTT.

CDR3 sequence: CASSRTGQQETQYF. DNA of the CDR3: TGTGCCAGCAGCCGGACAGGGCAGCAAGAGACCCAGTACTTC. The V call is TRBV7-6, the J call TRBJ2-5, with 8 bases aligning to TRBD1. Germline V CDR1 and CDR2: SGHVS, FNYEAQ. Trimming took 5 bases from V and 2 from J; bases not matched to a gene: 4. The CDR3 length is 14 residues.

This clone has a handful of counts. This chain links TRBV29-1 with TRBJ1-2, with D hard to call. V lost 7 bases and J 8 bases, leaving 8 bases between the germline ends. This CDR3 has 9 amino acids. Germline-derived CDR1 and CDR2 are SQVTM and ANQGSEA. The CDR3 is CSGGNGYTF. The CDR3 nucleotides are TGCAGCGGGGGAAACGGCTACACCTTC. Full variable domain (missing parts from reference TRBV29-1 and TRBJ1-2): SAVISQKPSRDICQRGTSLTIQCQVDSQVTMMFWYRQQPGQSLTLIATANQGSEATYESGFVIDKFPISRPNLTFSTLTVSNMSPEDSSIYLCSGGNGYTFGSGTRLTVV.

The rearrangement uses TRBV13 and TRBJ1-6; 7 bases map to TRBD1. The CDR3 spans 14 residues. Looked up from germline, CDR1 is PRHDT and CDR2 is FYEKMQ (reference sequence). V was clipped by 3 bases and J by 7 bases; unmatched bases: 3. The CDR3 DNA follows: TGTGCCAGCAGCTTTGGGACAGTGAATTCACCCCTCCACTTT. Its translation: CASSFGTVNSPLHF.

As DNA, the CDR3 is TGTGCCACCAGCAGAGAACCCTTCGGACCCCCTAACTATGGCTACACCTTC. Its protein product is CATSREPFGPPNYGYTF. This chain uses TRBV15 with TRBJ1-2; D gene unclear. The CDR3 is 17 residues long. The germline V and J ends were trimmed by 0 bases and 0 bases, with 14 bases remaining between them. Germline CDR1 reads LNHNV; CDR2 reads YYDKDF (reference sequence).